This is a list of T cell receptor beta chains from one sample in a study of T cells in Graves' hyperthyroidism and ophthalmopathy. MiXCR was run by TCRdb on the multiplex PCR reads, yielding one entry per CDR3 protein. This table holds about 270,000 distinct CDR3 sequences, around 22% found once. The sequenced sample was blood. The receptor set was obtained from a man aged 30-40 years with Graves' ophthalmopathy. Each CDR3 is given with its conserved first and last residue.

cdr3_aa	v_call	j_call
CASSWGTGFNPSGANVLTF	TRBV5-5	TRBJ2-6
CASSVTGALTDTQYF	TRBV9	TRBJ2-3
CASSQVFSGTSPLHF	TRBV3-1	TRBJ1-6
CASSLDGSNTGELFF	TRBV5-1	TRBJ2-2
CASSPSRDAYNEQFF	TRBV3-1	TRBJ2-1
CASSLQGGVNEQFF	TRBV7-9	TRBJ2-1
CASSRDFSYNEQFF	TRBV27	TRBJ2-1
CASSLQLAGDGTQYF	TRBV11-2	TRBJ2-5
CSASDRGQGTEAFF	TRBV20-1	TRBJ1-1
CASSPGTGLIYEQYF	TRBV5-1	TRBJ2-7
CSAQGTPTYEQYF	TRBV20-1	TRBJ2-7
CASRGNQYEQYF	TRBV6-1	TRBJ2-7
CASSRAGSYNEQFF	TRBV12-3/TRBV12-4	TRBJ2-1
CSARGELAGVPGTQYF	TRBV20-1	TRBJ2-5
CASSLKATGPNEQFF	TRBV13	TRBJ2-1
CASSSLASPLHF	TRBV12-3/TRBV12-4	TRBJ1-6
CASSLDPGDYEQYF	TRBV11-2	TRBJ2-7